This TCR beta chain was found in a study of beta chain features in type 1 diabetes. Cell sorting via CD45RO/CCR7/CD25/CD127/CD95/CD27 was performed to obtain CD4+ naive, central memory, regulatory and stem cell-like memory cells. Expressed TCRB transcripts got sequenced, as all isolated RNA was reverse transcribed. Only in-frame clones appear in the TCRdb table, and some are missing; sequencing was by immunoSEQ multiplex PCR. The sample carries approximately 250,000 clones, over 9.5% recorded once. The CDR3 consists of 16 residues. Germline lookup yields CDR1 SGHRS and CDR2 YFSETQ. V shed 6 bases and J 4 bases; nucleotides not matched to a gene: 13.

The gene calls are TRBV5-1 and TRBJ2-5; 9 nucleotides agree with TRBD2. Input material: naive CD4+ T cells from blood. The origin of this receptor is a young woman in good health. DNA of the CDR3: TGCGCCAGCACCACTCAAAGCGGGGGGAAAAGAGAGACCCAGTACTTC. Its protein product is CASTTQSGGKRETQYF.